Below, 19 T cell receptor beta chains from the same sample are listed, as sequenced in a study of Ad26.COV2.S vaccination and SARS-CoV-2 variants. The treatment here: 15 to 20 received Ad26.COV2.S at low or high dose, single or two shots; 5 received placebo; per-sample allocation not given. The samples date from day 63 after the first vaccine or placebo injection. Only in-frame clones appear in the TCRdb table, and some are missing; sequencing was by immunoSEQ multiplex PCR. Among about 350,000 clones listed, about nine tenths were seen once. The sequences come from peripheral blood, collected in a trial of Ad26.COV2.S vaccine versus placebo. All receptors come from a person between 18 and 60 years old who received the Ad26.COV2.S COVID-19 vaccine or a placebo.

The chain employs TRBV6-4 and TRBJ2-7; TRBD1 might be the D (6 bases). The CDR3 has 16 amino acids. V was shortened by 3 bases and J by 0 bases, with 15 bases between the two germline ends. Germline values: CDR1 MRHNA, CDR2 SNTAGT. This CDR3 reads CASSEIVGRGSYEQYF. In DNA, the CDR3 is TGTGCCAGCAGTGAGATCGTCGGCAGGGGCTCCTACGAGCAGTACTTC.

This clone occurred once. V is TRBV20-1 and J is TRBJ2-1; D gene uncertain. Germline V gene data show CDR1 as DFQATT and CDR2 as SNEGSKA (reference sequence). With 3 bases removed from V and 0 bases from J, the gap between germline ends came to 15 bases. CDR3 length: 16 residues. The CDR3 loop reads CSASPPLRSSYNEQFF. For the CDR3, the DNA is TGCAGTGCTAGTCCCCCCTTGAGGAGCTCCTACAATGAGCAGTTCTTC.

The chain carries TRBV7-2 and TRBJ2-3; D is ambiguous. In germline, CDR1 is SGHTA, CDR2 FQGNSA. With 5 bases removed from V and 0 bases from J, the gap between germline ends came to 12 bases. The CDR3 has 15 residues. The CDR3 here is CASSPKGFSTDTQYF. The CDR3 DNA follows: TGTGCCAGCAGCCCGAAAGGGTTTAGCACAGATACGCAGTATTTT.

This chain links TRBV7-9 with TRBJ1-1, with 7 bases fitting TRBD1. This CDR3 is built from 14 residues. After removal of 8 bases from V and 10 bases from J, the junction contained 16 bases not matched to a gene. The germline CDR1 and CDR2 sequences are SEHNR and FQNEAQ (reference sequence). The CDR3 region has the DNA TGTGCCAGCTCACCCCCCGACAGGGCCCTTGGAGCTTTCTTT. It is translated as CASSPPDRALGAFF.

The V gene is TRBV6-5, the J gene TRBJ1-1; D gene uncertain. The V and J ends lost 6 bases and 0 bases respectively, with 14 bases between them. The CDR3 totals 15 residues. Germline V gives CDR1 MNHEY, CDR2 SVGAGI. CDR3 sequence reads: CASRPSSSLNTEAFF. CDR3 coding DNA: TGTGCCAGCAGACCCTCAAGCAGTCTGAACACTGAAGCTTTCTTT.

The DNA of the CDR3 is TGCAGCGTTATCGGAGGGGGCGAGACCCAGTACTTC. Residues: CSVIGGGETQYF. The chain combines TRBV29-1 with TRBJ2-5; TRBD1 is a possible D gene (7 bases). The CDR3 contains 12 residues. Trimming stripped 5 bases from V and 5 bases from J, with 12 bases between. The germline V gene encodes CDR1 SQVTM and CDR2 ANQGSEA.

The rearrangement links TRBV27 to TRBJ1-2, with 7 positions matching TRBD1. The CDR3 consists of 14 residues. Germline CDR1 reads MNHEY; CDR2 reads SMNVEV (reference sequence). V trimming: 3 bases; J trimming: 3 bases; junction bases outside the gene matches: 4. CDR3 sequence: CASSFQGGYYGYTF. The CDR3 nucleotides are TGTGCCAGCAGTTTTCAGGGGGGATACTATGGCTACACCTTC.

The chain employs TRBV28 and TRBJ1-1, with no clear D. Trimming took 3 bases from V and 5 from J, leaving 13 bases between them. Germline assignment: CDR1 MDHEN and CDR2 SYDVKM. The CDR3 loop spans 14 amino acids. The chain's CDR3 is CASSFPRRGTEAFF. The CDR3 DNA follows: TGTGCCAGCAGTTTCCCCCGCAGAGGTACTGAAGCTTTCTTT.

This clone occurred once. The rearrangement links TRBV7-9 to TRBJ2-5, with 7 bases that match TRBD2. The germline gives CDR1 SEHNR, CDR2 FQNEAQ (reference sequence). The CDR3 spans 14 residues. V shed 1 base and J 4 bases; nucleotides not matched to a gene: 3. The CDR3: CASSLGGGSETQYF. The CDR3 DNA follows: TGTGCCAGCAGCTTAGGCGGGGGTTCAGAGACCCAGTACTTC.

CDR3 bases: TGTGCCAGCAGCTTAGGCCCGAACCTCCACGATTACAATGAGCAGTTCTTC. This sequence encodes CASSLGPNLHDYNEQFF. The V call is TRBV11-3, the J call TRBJ2-1; no clear D gene. CDR1 and CDR2 (germline): SGHNT, YENEEA. The V end lost 1 base, the J end lost 4 bases, and 17 bases lay between the germline ends. The CDR3 is 17 amino acids.

A single count supports this clone. CDR3 region: CASSQGQGAEGETQYF. Here the CDR3 DNA reads TGTGCCAGCAGCCAAGGGCAGGGGGCGGAGGGAGAGACCCAGTACTTC. The rearrangement uses TRBV4-2 and TRBJ2-5, with TRBD1 matching 8 bases. The germline V gene encodes CDR1 LGHNA and CDR2 YNFKEQ. The J segment lost 4 bases and the V segment lost 1 base, leaving 8 bases of the junction unmatched. The CDR3 totals 16 residues.

The chain recombines TRBV4-1 with TRBJ2-3; TRBD2 aligns across 13 bases. Germline V gene data show CDR1 as MGHRA and CDR2 as YSYEKL. Unmatched junction bases numbered 4, after V lost 0 bases and J lost 1 base. This CDR3 has 18 residues. The CDR3 nucleotides read TGCGCCAGCAGCCAAGATCCCGGACTAGCGGGGGGCACAGATACGCAGTATTTT. This codes for CASSQDPGLAGGTDTQYF.

The V gene is TRBV19, the J gene TRBJ1-5; possibly TRBD1 for D (6 bases). CDR3 length equals 14 residues. Germline V CDR1 and CDR2: LNHDA, SQIVND (reference sequence). V dropped 7 bases and J dropped 0 bases, with 10 bases sitting between them. The CDR3 DNA is TGTGCCAGTACGGGACAATATAGCAATCAGCCCCAGCATTTT. It encodes CASTGQYSNQPQHF.

V usage is TRBV7-8 and J usage is TRBJ1-1; no reliable D call. Trimming pared 2 bases from V and 0 bases from J, leaving 4 bases between. This CDR3 spans 13 amino acids. CDR1 is SGHVS and CDR2 is FQNEAQ in the germline V gene. The CDR3 nucleotides are TGTGCCAGCAGCTTAAAGGTGAACACTGAAGCTTTCTTT. Protein sequence: CASSLKVNTEAFF.

This chain joins TRBV30 and TRBJ2-1; 7 bases agree with TRBD1. Germline assignment: CDR1 GTSNPN and CDR2 SVGIG (reference sequence). Germline trimming cut 0 bases from V and 12 bases from J; bases unmatched to any gene: 8. This CDR3 has 13 amino acids. The CDR3 protein is CAWSVPGQRAQFF. Written as DNA, the CDR3 is TGTGCCTGGAGTGTGCCGGGACAGCGTGCGCAGTTCTTC.

This rearrangement joins TRBV5-1 to TRBJ1-6; tentative D call: TRBD1 (6 bases). Germline assignment: CDR1 SGHRS and CDR2 YFSETQ. Trimming took 3 bases from V and 0 from J, leaving 16 bases between them. The CDR3 has 18 residues. This CDR3 reads CASSYLDSTSSYNSPLHF. The CDR3 DNA follows: TGCGCCAGCAGCTACTTGGACAGCACGAGCTCCTATAATTCACCCCTCCACTTT.

The genes are TRBV11-2 and TRBJ1-6; D gene ambiguous. This CDR3 spans 13 amino acids. CDR1 SGHAT and CDR2 FQNNGV come from the germline V gene. The ends were cut back, 5 bases at V and 0 bases at J, with 2 bases in the middle. The chain's CDR3 is CASSPSYNSPLHF. Here the CDR3 DNA reads TGTGCCAGCAGCCCCTCCTATAATTCACCCCTCCACTTT. The entire variable domain, with the rest obtained from reference TRBV11-2 and TRBJ1-6, is as follows: EAGVAQSPRYKIIEKRQSVAFWCNPISGHATLYWYQQILGQGPKLLIQFQNNGVVDDSQLPKDRFSAERLKGVDSTLKIQPAKLEDSAVYLCASSPSYNSPLHFGNGTRLTVT.

The rearrangement links TRBV19 to TRBJ2-7, with TRBD1 as a possible D gene (5 bases). Germline CDR1 and CDR2: LNHDA and SQIVND (reference sequence). The CDR3 sequence is 14 residues long. V was shortened by 5 bases and J by 2 bases, with 13 bases between the two germline ends. In DNA form, the CDR3 reads TGTGCCAGTAGTCTCTCGGCGACAGCCTACGAGCAGTACTTC. Its protein is CASSLSATAYEQYF.

This rearrangement joins TRBV7-3 to TRBJ1-1; D call uncertain. The CDR3 is 16 amino acids. Per germline, CDR1 SGHTA and CDR2 FQGTGA. The V end was cut by 2 bases, the J end by 0 bases, with 13 bases between. In DNA form, the CDR3 reads TGTGCCAGCAGCTTAGTTCCGGACGTTTTGAACACTGAAGCTTTCTTT. Translation: CASSLVPDVLNTEAFF.